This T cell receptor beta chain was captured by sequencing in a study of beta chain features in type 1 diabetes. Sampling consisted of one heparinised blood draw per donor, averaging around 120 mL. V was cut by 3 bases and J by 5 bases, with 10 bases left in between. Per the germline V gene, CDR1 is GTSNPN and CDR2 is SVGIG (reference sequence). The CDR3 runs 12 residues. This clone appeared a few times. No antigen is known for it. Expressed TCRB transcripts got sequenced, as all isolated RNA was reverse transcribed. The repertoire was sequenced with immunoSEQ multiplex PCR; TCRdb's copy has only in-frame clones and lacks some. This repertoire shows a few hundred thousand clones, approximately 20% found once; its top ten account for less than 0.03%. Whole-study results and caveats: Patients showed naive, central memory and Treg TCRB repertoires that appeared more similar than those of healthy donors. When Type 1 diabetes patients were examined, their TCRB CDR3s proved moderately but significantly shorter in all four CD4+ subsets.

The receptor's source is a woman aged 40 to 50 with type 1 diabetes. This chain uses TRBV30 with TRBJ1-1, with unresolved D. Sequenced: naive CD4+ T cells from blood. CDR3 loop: CAWSPGWTEAFF. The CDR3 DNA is TGTGCCTGGAGCCCAGGATGGACTGAAGCTTTCTTT.